This T cell receptor (beta chain) is from a study of T cell responses to AZD1222 COVID-19 vaccine. Whole-study findings and limits: Nearly half of spike-specific TCRs reportedly go after variant regions that carry no mutations. There were mostly white British donors and more females than males, and clonal diversity was possibly underestimated. When two AZD1222 doses had been given, Spike-specific TCR breadth and depth rose.

Data came from immunoSEQ multiplex PCR; TCRdb stores just in-frame clones and leaves some out. The sample records around 180,000 clones, more than 75% being singletons. The sample holds a few counts of this clone. Its antigen remains unknown. This CDR3 is built from 15 residues. Per germline, CDR1 SGDLS and CDR2 YYNGEE. Trimming shortened V by 3 bases and J by 4 bases, and 11 bases separated the two germline ends. The clonotype originates from an adult who received the AZD1222 COVID-19 vaccine. This chain connects TRBV9 to TRBJ1-6; D ambiguous. The sample was peripheral blood, taken 28 days after the second AZD1222 dose. Here the CDR3 DNA reads TGTGCCAGCAGCGCGTCCGGGGAATATAATTCACCCCTCCACTTT. This encodes CASSASGEYNSPLHF.